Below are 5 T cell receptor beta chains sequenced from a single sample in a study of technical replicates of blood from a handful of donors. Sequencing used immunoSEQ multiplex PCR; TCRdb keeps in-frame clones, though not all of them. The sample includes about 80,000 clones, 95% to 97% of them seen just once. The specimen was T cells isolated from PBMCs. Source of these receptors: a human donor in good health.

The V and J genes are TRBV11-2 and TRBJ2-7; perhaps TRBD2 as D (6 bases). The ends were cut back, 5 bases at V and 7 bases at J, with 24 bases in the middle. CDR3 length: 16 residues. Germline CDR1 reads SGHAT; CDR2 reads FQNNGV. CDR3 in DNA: TGTGCCAGCAGCCAATCAGGAGGGCTAGCCGAAGGGGAGCAGTACTTC. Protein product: CASSQSGGLAEGEQYF.

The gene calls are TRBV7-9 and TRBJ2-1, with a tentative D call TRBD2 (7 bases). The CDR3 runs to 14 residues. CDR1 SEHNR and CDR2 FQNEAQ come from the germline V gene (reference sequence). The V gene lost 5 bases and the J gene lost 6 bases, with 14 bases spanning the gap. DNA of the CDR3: TGTGCCAGCAGCGGCGGGGGACAACGCAATGAGCAGTTCTTC. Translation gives CASSGGGQRNEQFF. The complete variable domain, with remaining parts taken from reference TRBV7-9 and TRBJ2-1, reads DTGVSQNPRHKITKRGQNVTFRCDPISEHNRLYWYRQTLGQGPEFLTYFQNEAQLEKSRLLSDRFSAERPKGSFSTLEIQRTEQGDSAMYLCASSGGGQRNEQFFGPGTRLTVL.

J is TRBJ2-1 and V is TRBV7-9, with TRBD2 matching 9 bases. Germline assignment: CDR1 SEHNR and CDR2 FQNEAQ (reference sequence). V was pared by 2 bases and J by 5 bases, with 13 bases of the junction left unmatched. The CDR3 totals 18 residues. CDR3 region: CASSLWVAGVLKDNEQFF. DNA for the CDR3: TGTGCCAGCAGCTTATGGGTAGCGGGAGTATTAAAGGACAATGAGCAGTTCTTC.

The CDR3, as DNA: TGTGCCAGCAGCCCCCAAACAGATTGGACTGAAGCTTTCTTT. It is translated as CASSPQTDWTEAFF. The V call is TRBV7-2, the J call TRBJ1-1; D unresolved. V shed 5 bases and J shed 5 bases, with 15 bases lying between them. The CDR3 is made up of 14 amino acids. Germline CDR1 reads SGHTA; CDR2 reads FQGNSA.

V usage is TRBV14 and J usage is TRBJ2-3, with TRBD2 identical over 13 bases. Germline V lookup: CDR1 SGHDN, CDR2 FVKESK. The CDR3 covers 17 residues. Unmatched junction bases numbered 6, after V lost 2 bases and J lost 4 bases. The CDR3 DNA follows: TGTGCCAGCAGCCAAAGGACTAGCGGGAGTGTCTCAGATACGCAGTATTTT. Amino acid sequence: CASSQRTSGSVSDTQYF. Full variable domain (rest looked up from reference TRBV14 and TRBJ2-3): EAGVTQFPSHSVIEKGQTVTLRCDPISGHDNLYWYRRVMGKEIKFLLHFVKESKQDESGMPNNRFLAERTGGTYSTLKVQPAELEDSGVYFCASSQRTSGSVSDTQYFGPGTRLTVL.